The 32 T cell receptor beta chains presented below share a single source sample, sequenced in a study of identical twins. Each CDR3 protein gets one entry after TCRdb re-called the 5' RACE reads with MiXCR. The table lists roughly 750,000 distinct CDR3 sequences, 21% of them singletons. The same data also went into a second study, on T cells expressing NK-cell markers.

Material for sequencing was PBMCs. The receptors originated from a woman between 18 and 29 years old in good health.

V gene TRBV20-1 combines with J gene TRBJ2-7; D possibly corresponds to TRBD1 (5 bases). The CDR3 covers 17 residues. Between the trimmed V and J ends, which lost 0 bases and 2 bases, there was a span of 20 bases. CDR1 DFQATT and CDR2 SNEGSKA come from the germline V gene (reference sequence). CDR3 region: CSARELPVSTDTYEQYF. The CDR3 DNA follows: TGCAGTGCTAGAGAGTTGCCCGTTTCGACGGACACCTACGAGCAGTACTTC.

The rearrangement uses TRBV27 and TRBJ2-2, with D possibly TRBD1 on 6 matching bases. V was cut by 5 bases and J by 4 bases, with 14 bases left in between. Germline V gives CDR1 MNHEY, CDR2 SMNVEV (reference sequence). The length of the CDR3 is 15 residues. CDR3 DNA: TGTGCCAGCAGTCACAGGGCAAGCAGCACCGGGGAGCTGTTTTTT. It translates to CASSHRASSTGELFF.

This clonotype was picked up many times. The chain combines TRBV11-1 with TRBJ2-1; TRBD2 aligns across 8 bases. This CDR3 contains 19 residues. Per germline, CDR1 SGHAT and CDR2 FQDESV (reference sequence). J was trimmed by 9 bases and V by 5 bases; bases with no gene match: 24. CDR3 sequence (DNA): TGTGCCAGCAGCCCCGGGATCGGGGGGGCGCTCCCTCCCTTCAGTGAGCAGTTCTTC. Residues: CASSPGIGGALPPFSEQFF.

This clonotype was counted once. The chain recombines TRBV5-1 with TRBJ2-2; D unclear. The V end was cut by 4 bases, the J end by 0 bases, with 10 bases between. The CDR3 runs 15 residues. Germline CDR1 SGHRS, CDR2 YFSETQ. The DNA of the CDR3 is TGCGCCAGCAGCGTACAGAGTCCGAACACCGGGGAGCTGTTTTTT. Its protein is CASSVQSPNTGELFF.

The chain is built from TRBV20-1 and TRBJ1-2; 11 bases match TRBD1. The V gene's germline CDR1 is DFQATT and CDR2 SNEGSKA (reference sequence). The V and J ends lost 3 bases and 8 bases, in that order; junction bases with no gene match: 8. This CDR3 is built from 14 residues. The CDR3 nucleotides are TGCAGTGCTAGTACTGGACAGGGGGCGCAGGGCTACACCTTC. This codes for CSASTGQGAQGYTF.

This sequence joins TRBV2 and TRBJ2-2; maybe TRBD1 (5 bases). The germline V gene has CDR1 SNHLY and CDR2 FYNNEI. The CDR3 totals 16 residues. The ends were cut back, 6 bases at V and 1 base at J, with 15 bases in the middle. In nucleotides, the CDR3 is TGTGCCAGCAGGAGCCATAGGGGTGTGAACACCGGGGAGCTGTTTTTT. Translation: CASRSHRGVNTGELFF. The whole variable domain, remainder taken from reference TRBV2 and TRBJ2-2, is EPEVTQTPSHQVTQMGQEVILRCVPISNHLYFYWYRQILGQKVEFLVSFYNNEISEKSEIFDDQFSVERPDGSNFTLKIRSTKLEDSAMYFCASRSHRGVNTGELFFGEGSRLTVL.

A few counts support this clonotype. The chain links TRBV6-5 to TRBJ1-1; TRBD1 is a possible D gene (5 bases). Germline CDR1 and CDR2: MNHEY and SVGAGI. The V end was cut by 4 bases, the J end by 0 bases, with 12 bases between. CDR3 length equals 15 residues. In DNA, the CDR3 is TGTGCCAGCAGTTCGTTCGGGACTTTGAACACTGAAGCTTTCTTT. This translates into CASSSFGTLNTEAFF.

This clonotype showed up many times. This chain connects TRBV20-1 to TRBJ2-1, with 8 bases aligning to TRBD2. CDR1 and CDR2 from the germline V gene are DFQATT and SNEGSKA (reference sequence). The CDR3 extends over 13 amino acids. With V trimmed by 1 base and J by 7 bases, 3 bases remained unmatched. CDR3 sequence: CSARVERGNEQFF. The CDR3 DNA reads TGCAGTGCTAGAGTGGAGCGGGGGAATGAGCAGTTCTTC.

CDR3 sequence: CASSFSRLAGEYNEQFF. Here the CDR3 DNA reads TGTGCCAGCAGCTTTTCTCGACTAGCGGGAGAATACAATGAGCAGTTCTTC. This chain joins TRBV5-6 and TRBJ2-1; 12 nucleotides align to TRBD2. The CDR3 has 17 amino acids. Per the germline V gene, CDR1 is SGHDT and CDR2 is YYEEEE. The trim removed 2 bases at V and 4 bases at J, leaving 7 bases unmatched.

The rearrangement uses TRBV12-3 or TRBV12-4 and TRBJ2-3, with D unclear. Trimming removed 4 bases at V and 11 bases at J, with 13 bases between. This CDR3 is 12 amino acids long. DNA of the CDR3: TGTGCCAGCAGTTCCAGTAGGTGGATGCAGTATTTT. Protein product: CASSSSRWMQYF.

Here the CDR3 reads CAISVGGYHEQFF. For the CDR3, the DNA is TGTGCCATCAGTGTAGGAGGGTACCATGAGCAGTTCTTC. This rearrangement joins TRBV10-3 to TRBJ2-1, with D maybe TRBD2 (6 bases). Germline CDR1 ENHRY, CDR2 SYGVKD. The CDR3 contains 13 residues. The V gene lost 4 bases and the J gene lost 8 bases, with 12 bases spanning the gap.

The chain recombines TRBV29-1 with TRBJ2-5; D is perhaps TRBD2 (7 bases). This CDR3 region has 15 residues. The germline V gene encodes CDR1 SQVTM and CDR2 ANQGSEA. V was trimmed by 5 bases and J by 0 bases, leaving 16 bases between them. The CDR3 here is CSVRGAGAHQETQYF. The CDR3 region has the DNA TGCAGCGTTCGGGGGGCAGGGGCACACCAAGAGACCCAGTACTTC.

This rearrangement joins TRBV7-2 to TRBJ1-3, with D maybe TRBD1 (5 bases). CDR1 and CDR2 from the germline V gene are SGHTA and FQGNSA. V was clipped by 5 bases and J by 8 bases, with 13 bases between them. The CDR3 has 13 amino acids. The CDR3 region has the DNA TGTGCCAGCAGCGAGACAGTGGGGTACACCATATATTTT. As protein: CASSETVGYTIYF. Supplemented by reference TRBV7-2 and TRBJ1-3, the full variable domain reads GAGVSQSPSNKVTEKGKDVELRCDPISGHTALYWYRQSLGQGLEFLIYFQGNSAPDKSGLPSDRFSAERTGGSVSTLTIQRTQQEDSAVYLCASSETVGYTIYFGEGSWLTVV.

The V gene is TRBV6-1, the J gene TRBJ2-1; D is undetermined. The CDR3 has 15 residues. Germline V gene lookup returns CDR1 MNHNS and CDR2 SASEGT. Trimming shortened V by 6 bases and J by 6 bases, and 18 bases separated the two germline ends. As DNA, the CDR3 is TGTGCCAGCAGCTCCCCCAGTCGGGTTGGCAATGAGCAGTTCTTC. Encoded protein: CASSSPSRVGNEQFF.

The chain uses TRBV7-3 and TRBJ2-1; 8 nucleotides agree with TRBD2. The CDR3 totals 14 residues. Trimming cost V 5 bases and J 7 bases; bases outside gene matches: 7. Germline V gives CDR1 SGHTA, CDR2 FQGTGA. The CDR3 sequence: CASSRGGAQNEQFF. The CDR3 bases are TGTGCCAGCAGCCGGGGGGGGGCGCAAAATGAGCAGTTCTTC.

This chain joins TRBV20-1 and TRBJ2-7, with 7 bases fitting TRBD2. Germline V lookup: CDR1 DFQATT, CDR2 SNEGSKA (reference sequence). The CDR3 is 14 amino acids. Trimming at V came to 0 bases and at J to 5 bases, leaving 7 bases not matched to a gene. The CDR3 loop reads CSARDREGVHEQYF. In DNA form, the CDR3 reads TGCAGTGCTAGAGATAGGGAGGGAGTACACGAGCAGTACTTC.

This clonotype came up many times. The rearrangement joins TRBV20-1 to TRBJ1-2, with D possibly TRBD1 on 5 matching bases. V was pared by 5 bases and J by 2 bases, with 18 bases between. CDR1 and CDR2 (germline): DFQATT, SNEGSKA (reference sequence). The CDR3 length is 15 residues. In DNA, the CDR3 is TGCAGTGCTTCCGTAAAAGGGGACGGAAACTATGGCTACACCTTC. Translating gives CSASVKGDGNYGYTF.

The chain uses TRBV6-2 or TRBV6-3 and TRBJ2-7, with D possibly TRBD1 on 5 matching bases. Per the germline V gene, CDR1 is MNHEY and CDR2 is SVGEGT. The CDR3 is made up of 15 amino acids. The V gene lost 0 bases and the J gene lost 12 bases, with 21 bases spanning the gap. The CDR3 protein is CASSYSAGSGLRTYF. The CDR3 nucleotides read TGTGCCAGCAGTTACTCGGCCGGGTCAGGGTTGAGAACGTACTTC.

This clonotype came up a few times. The rearrangement links TRBV6-2 or TRBV6-3 to TRBJ2-4; 7 bases align to TRBD1. Germline values: CDR1 MNHEY, CDR2 SVGEGT. CDR3 length: 14 amino acids. The junction had 3 bases not matched to a gene; V was cut back by 2 bases and J by 5 bases. The CDR3 coding sequence is TGTGCCAGCAGTTACAGGGGGCGCGAAAACATTCAGTACTTC. Its protein product is CASSYRGRENIQYF.

This clonotype was picked up a small number of times. The chain links TRBV7-3 to TRBJ1-6; D might be TRBD1 (6 bases). The CDR3 consists of 15 residues. Trimming took 4 bases from V and 10 from J, leaving 17 bases between them. Per germline, CDR1 SGHTA and CDR2 FQGTGA. CDR3 sequence reads: CASSSTGVGGSPLHF. The CDR3 DNA is TGTGCCAGCAGCTCCACAGGAGTTGGGGGCTCACCCCTCCACTTT.

This clonotype came up a few times. The CDR3 coding sequence is TGTGCCACCAGTGCGGGGGTGGTGGGAGATACGCAGTATTTT. Residues: CATSAGVVGDTQYF. The genes are TRBV24-1 and TRBJ2-3; D may be TRBD2 (6 bases). Germline V gene lookup returns CDR1 KGHDR and CDR2 SFDVKD. Trimming cost V 5 bases and J 5 bases, with 13 bases left between them. This CDR3 has 14 residues.

This clonotype was observed a few times. The V gene is TRBV15, the J gene TRBJ2-7; D unclear. CDR1 is LNHNV and CDR2 is YYDKDF in the germline V gene (reference sequence). V shed 0 bases and J shed 7 bases, with 7 bases lying between them. This CDR3 has 12 residues. The CDR3 sequence: CATSREYWEQYF. The CDR3 coding sequence is TGTGCCACCAGCAGAGAGTATTGGGAGCAGTACTTC.

The sample holds one count of this clonotype. This sequence joins TRBV7-9 and TRBJ2-1, with D possibly matching TRBD2 (6 bases). V was trimmed by 9 bases and J by 8 bases, leaving 23 bases between them. Germline V CDR1 and CDR2: SEHNR, FQNEAQ (reference sequence). The CDR3 is 15 amino acids. The CDR3 loop is CASIDGGTAKHEQFF. DNA of the CDR3: TGTGCCAGTATTGATGGGGGGACGGCCAAGCATGAGCAGTTCTTC.

The chain employs TRBV6-1 and TRBJ2-2; TRBD2 matches at 7 bases. Losses at the gene ends were 6 bases for V and 4 bases for J; bases not matched to a gene: 11. This CDR3 region has 16 residues. Germline CDR1 MNHNS, CDR2 SASEGT. CDR3 DNA sequence: TGTGCCAGCAGGGCCGGGACTAACTACCTCACCGGGGAGCTGTTTTTT. Protein sequence: CASRAGTNYLTGELFF.

The chain carries TRBV6-1 and TRBJ2-5; 7 bases match TRBD2. CDR3 size: 13 residues. V shed 6 bases, J shed 9 bases, and the junction held 10 bases outside the gene matches. Germline loops: CDR1 MNHNS, CDR2 SASEGT. CDR3 protein: CASSGLGEGAQYF. The CDR3 region has the DNA TGTGCCAGCAGCGGACTCGGGGAGGGTGCCCAGTACTTC.

Ten or more counts support this clonotype. This chain links TRBV12-3 or TRBV12-4 with TRBJ2-2, with D hard to call. V lost 1 base to trimming and J lost 3 bases, with 3 bases between them. CDR3 length equals 13 residues. The CDR3 DNA is TGTGCCAGCAGTTTAGGGTACACCGGGGAGCTGTTTTTT. Translated: CASSLGYTGELFF.

In this sample, this clonotype turned up a few times. The genes are TRBV6-1 and TRBJ1-5; D gene ambiguous. From germline, CDR1 is MNHNS and CDR2 SASEGT. The CDR3 contains 14 residues. Trimming took 6 bases from V and 1 from J, leaving 10 bases between them. The CDR3 nucleotides read TGTGCCAGCAGGCCGGGAAAAAGCAATCAGCCCCAGCATTTT. It specifies CASRPGKSNQPQHF.

This clonotype occurred many times. The chain couples TRBV5-5 to TRBJ2-1; the D gene is possibly TRBD2 (5 bases). Trimming shortened V by 1 base and J by 2 bases, and 13 bases separated the two germline ends. This CDR3 has 16 amino acids. Germline lookup yields CDR1 SGHKS and CDR2 YYEKEE (reference sequence). The CDR3 reads CASSLRLAGAYNEQFF. The CDR3 DNA is TGTGCCAGCAGCTTGCGGCTAGCTGGAGCCTACAATGAGCAGTTCTTC.

This clonotype was seen only a few times. The chain combines TRBV12-5 with TRBJ1-5, with 7 positions matching TRBD1. V lost 5 bases and J lost 5; bases outside the gene matches: 6. The CDR3 covers 14 residues. The germline gives CDR1 LGHNT, CDR2 FRNRAP. CDR3 sequence (DNA): TGTGCTAGTGGTGCGACAGGGAGGTATCAGCCCCAGCATTTT. It specifies CASGATGRYQPQHF.

The CDR3 sequence: CSAGDSGSLWETQYF. The CDR3 nucleotides are TGCAGTGCTGGTGATAGCGGGAGTTTATGGGAGACCCAGTACTTC. J is TRBJ2-5 and V is TRBV20-1; 9 bases map to TRBD2. The length of the CDR3 is 15 residues. The junction had 12 bases not matched to a gene; V was cut back by 5 bases and J by 5 bases. Germline V gives CDR1 DFQATT, CDR2 SNEGSKA (reference sequence).

This clonotype was counted many times. The chain uses TRBV5-1 and TRBJ2-1; 7 bases are a match to TRBD1. CDR3 length: 14 amino acids. CDR1 is SGHRS and CDR2 is YFSETQ in the germline V gene. J was trimmed by 9 bases and V by 4 bases; bases with no gene match: 10. CDR3 residues: CASSIDRVPSEQFF. In DNA form, the CDR3 reads TGCGCCAGCAGCATTGACAGGGTACCCAGTGAGCAGTTCTTC.

The chain links TRBV20-1 to TRBJ1-1; D possibly corresponds to TRBD1 (5 bases). The CDR3 has 11 residues. With 4 bases removed from V and 7 bases from J, the gap between germline ends came to 10 bases. Germline CDR1 and CDR2: DFQATT and SNEGSKA (reference sequence). The CDR3 sequence is CSATRDREAFF. As DNA, the CDR3 is TGCAGTGCTACTAGGGACCGTGAAGCTTTCTTT.